This TCR beta chain was sequenced during a study of cytomegalovirus exposure and HLA in healthy donors (TCRdb year 2017). For the wider study: An earlier analysis of a few hundred of the donors reported approximately 300 Gb of sequence data and 95 million to 130 million unique TCR beta sequences obtained from some 170 million T cells. Approximately 310 gigabases of sequencing data and 70 million to 85 million unique TCR sequences were included in an early release covering under 650 HLA-typed donors. Among the approximately 430 genotyped donors, around 81% belonged to the genetic ancestry cluster associated with self-reported Caucasian donors. The study was designed to test whether signatures of past pathogen exposure could be identified by cataloging public T cell receptors. The study used immunosequencing to profile the T cell repertoires of several hundred subjects and linked those repertoires to cytomegalovirus serostatus. A separate validation cohort of roughly 130 different subjects was used in addition to the 666-subject first cohort. The study combined high-throughput TCR immunosequencing, statistical association of individual TCRs with disease status, and machine learning to predict cytomegalovirus infection status. In a later analysis, previously published TCR beta repertoires from about 670 donors were re-analyzed and high-resolution HLA genotyping was added so that TCR occurrence patterns could be studied. The later analysis used no new phenotypic data to find candidate immune exposures, relying instead on TCR beta sequences and their occurrence across donors. To decide whether each TCR beta V gene segment behaved as functional or pseudogenic, an earlier analysis of some 600 of the donors relied on high-throughput TCR beta sequencing. Donor age, sex, ethnicity and CMV serostatus were compiled alongside the repertoire data. A later genetic analysis took genome-wide SNP genotypes for about three fifths of the 666 donors and used that subset as a discovery cohort. Every discovery cohort repertoire had been produced on one sequencing platform. Both class I and class II loci were covered by HLA typing, at four-digit resolution. The number of typed donors differed by locus: about 620-630 for A, B, C, DRB1 and DQB1; about 520 for DQA1; some 590 for DPA1; and 400 to 480 for DPB1. Because of strong linkage in the cohort, five DR-DQ haplotypes were treated as single units for association and clustering. Across about 380 genotyped donors of the cohort, an average of about 250,000 unique TCR beta nucleotide sequences per donor were sequenced, and roughly 20% of those sequences were non-productive. Results the study describes overall, beyond this receptor: CMV serostatus was the only immune exposure information available for the cohort. A later analysis found that TCR association rates varied across HLA loci, with DRB1 alleles showing the most associated TCRs and HLA-C alleles the fewest. The study gave a list of 150 to 200 TCR beta chains associated with cytomegalovirus. V-gene and J-gene trimming of TCR beta chains was associated with a missense DCLRE1C variant in a later genetic analysis, and the association was replicated in an independent cohort. Most TCR sequences were seen in very few donors, while some public TCRs were found in many individuals. Because HLA typing was unavailable for some donors at each locus, only the typed subset was used in association tests. Some IMGT-functional V segments, including TRBV6-2 and TRBV6-3, could not be told apart with the 87-base-pair reads, so those segments were excluded. An earlier analysis of some 590 of the donors showed that most TCR beta V segments appeared in productive rearrangements either about 87% or about 30% of the time, which broadly matched IMGT annotations. The classifier was reported to diagnose cytomegalovirus status with high specificity and sensitivity in both the original and validation cohorts. Most CMV-associated TCR beta chains appeared to be HLA-restricted in a later analysis, and the HLA associations seemed to be driven largely by CMV exposure. The authors suggested that the approach could potentially be generalized to other disease states and immunological phenotypes. Presence/absence analyses assumed roughly uniform sequencing depth across donors, an assumption that may not hold. In a later genetic analysis, fewer N-insertions in productive TCRs were reported among donors in an Asian-associated ancestry cluster than the roughly 700-donor mean. In vitro tests confirmed that three of the cytomegalovirus-associated TCR beta chains recognize cytomegalovirus antigens. Assigning TCR associations to individual alleles was difficult when HLA alleles, especially DR and DQ, strongly co-occurred. Linkage disequilibrium might explain the correlated functional status among segregating V segments, but an unknown experimental factor could not be excluded. According to a later analysis, parvovirus B19, influenza, CMV and Epstein-Barr virus appeared linked to several top co-occurrence clusters. In a later analysis, HLA-associated TCR beta chains were found to be more clonally expanded and to have lower generation probabilities than equally common non-associated chains. A later analysis associated 16,951 TCR beta sequences with specific HLA alleles at a false discovery rate of 0.05. The sequencing pipeline was judged likely to have produced a cluster of highly shared sequence variants as a technical artifact. A further reported finding was that TCR beta sequences accurately predicted the HLA-A and HLA-B alleles for most subjects in the first cohort. Because counts were too low, fewer than 20 rarely observed V segments, including chromosome 9 orphons, were excluded from the earlier analysis of roughly 580 of the donors. The cohort was sequenced for TCR beta chains only, and without alpha or paired-chain data the features that could be detected were limited.

As regards this clone: The clone's antigen remains unknown. No base qualities exist here, and no much larger clone lies one base off it.

The CDR3 covers 12 residues, taking in both the cysteine and the phenylalanine. Left in the record is the CDR3 DNA by itself, 36 bases read in frame from the first base. Based on the germline V gene (reference sequence), the CDR1 and CDR2 sequences are SGHAT and FQDESV. Trimming at the junction amounts to 5 bases on V and 5 bases on J, and the germline ends lie 9 bases apart. The cohort consisted of 600 to 700 healthy bone marrow donors. At the time of sampling, every cohort member was nominally healthy, though immune exposures that went unrecorded were likely present. The donor was CMV seropositive and was included in the group of approximately 300 seropositive cohort members. A peripheral blood sample was collected from each donor, and TCR beta sequencing was performed on peripheral blood mononuclear cells. The Qiagen DNeasy Blood Extraction Kit was used to extract genomic DNA from the blood cell samples.

Libraries were prepared through the immunoSEQ multiplex PCR assay. For the multiplex PCR, a mixture combining 60 forward primers for TCR Vbeta segments and 13 reverse primers for TCR Jbeta segments was used. The CDR3 region of rearranged TCR beta genes was amplified from genomic DNA with a multiplex PCR assay. Amplified TCR beta libraries were sequenced as 87-base-pair reads on the Illumina HiSeq System. Per the authors' processing: A later analysis counted approximately 74 million unique TCR beta chains across the 550 to 800 repertoires, and about 10 million of these chains were shared by at least two donors. Raw reads were error-corrected and collapsed into unique sequences with a nearest-neighbor algorithm that merged closely related sequences to remove PCR and sequencing errors. V, D and J gene segments were assigned by aligning CDR3 sequences to IMGT reference sequences. Each retained sequence needed at least a six-nucleotide match to both a V gene segment and a J gene segment. A rearrangement counted as productive if the CDR3 had no stop codons and remained in frame with V and J, and every other rearrangement counted as non-productive. CDR3 was defined according to IMGT convention as the region running from the second conserved V-encoded cysteine to the conserved J-encoded phenylalanine. The earlier analysis of 587 of the donors excluded sequences that lacked an unambiguous match to a single V gene segment. An earlier analysis of a few hundred of the donors called V segments functional above 56.7% productive rearrangements and segregating when the between-donor standard deviation exceeded 5%. A statistical classification framework was built for diagnosing cytomegalovirus status from the catalog of TCR beta chain sequences. V and J gene assignment, in a later analysis, came from comparing TCR nucleotide sequences with IMGT/GENE-DB human TR gene sequences. The TCRdist pipeline was used in a later analysis to assign CDR3 sequences and most-parsimonious VDJ recombination scenarios. In a later analysis, every TCR beta chain was defined by the combination of its CDR3 amino acid sequence and its V-gene family, and reads without a unique V-gene family were dropped. A later analysis removed over 500 highly shared, low-generation-probability nucleotide sequences to deal with suspected cross-contamination and a sequencing artifact. A later analysis calculated a clonal expansion index for each public chain from normalized within-repertoire ranks of inferred template counts. Generation probabilities in a later analysis came from a VDJ recombination model fitted to out-of-frame rearrangements, and those results were checked against IGoR. A later analysis scored TCR-TCR, TCR-HLA and TCR-CMV co-occurrence with hypergeometric tests, applying a repertoire-size bias correction to TCR pairs. A later analysis estimated false discovery rates by permuting HLA or CMV assignments 20 times. In a later analysis, co-occurring TCRs were grouped with DBSCAN, and TCRdist sequence similarity was added when clustering was performed within HLA-allele-positive subsets. Co-occurrence clustering excluded repertoires with fewer than 30,000 or more than 120,000 public chains, plus five with anomalous nucleotide sharing. TCRdb provides this immuneACCESS table in a form limited to in-frame rearrangements. Some clones are lacking; in checked studies, under half of them reflect an unresolved V gene, and why the rest are absent is not known. From that table come the V and J calls and clone size; the DNA was used to work out D and trimming. This sample comprises about 80,000 clones, 75% to 90% of them detected only once. Around 32% of the sample is in the top ten clones.

Sequenced: PBMCs. The receptor was derived from a man aged 50 or older in good health and CMV-seropositive. Here the chain combines TRBV11-1 and TRBJ2-5; TRBD2 is a possible D gene, resting on 5 matching bases. The sequenced DNA is TGTGCCAGCAGCAACCAGCGGGAGACCCAGTACTTC. Translated, it gives CASSNQRETQYF.